Each of the 21 T cell receptor beta chains below was sequenced from the same sample in a study of blood T cell repertoires in COVID-19. Assay used: immunoSEQ multiplex PCR; TCRdb lists only in-frame clones, some missing. Among some 150,000 clones, about 88% were seen once, and the ten largest hold 0.95% to 1.5%. The sequencing input was PBMCs or T cells enriched from blood (not recorded which). These receptors all stem from a human donor with acute COVID-19. The donor label of this sample is uncertain.

The chain couples TRBV20-1 to TRBJ1-1; possibly TRBD1 for D (5 bases). The CDR3 contains 13 residues. Germline lookup yields CDR1 DFQATT and CDR2 SNEGSKA (reference sequence). V was cut by 3 bases and J by 5 bases, with 13 bases left in between. The CDR3 here is CSASGQGETEAFF. The CDR3 nucleotides are TGCAGTGCTAGTGGTCAGGGTGAGACTGAAGCTTTCTTT.

This clone was seen once. The genes are TRBV19 and TRBJ1-1; 8 nucleotides line up with TRBD1. With V trimmed by 5 bases and J by 3 bases, 5 bases remained unmatched. Germline-derived CDR1 and CDR2 are LNHDA and SQIVND (reference sequence). The CDR3 is made up of 14 amino acids. CDR3 sequence: CASSYGTGYTEAFF. The CDR3 nucleotides are TGTGCCAGTAGTTACGGGACAGGTTACACTGAAGCTTTCTTT.

The rearrangement joins TRBV11-2 to TRBJ2-3, with D possibly matching TRBD1 (6 bases). The CDR3 is 16 residues long. The germline gives CDR1 SGHAT, CDR2 FQNNGV. V was pared by 5 bases and J by 3 bases, with 18 bases between. CDR3 in DNA: TGTGCCAGCAGCCCAGGGGCGGGTTGGGGGACAGATACGCAGTATTTT. Protein: CASSPGAGWGTDTQYF.

The V gene is TRBV7-9, the J gene TRBJ2-7; D is undetermined. The germline V gene has CDR1 SEHNR and CDR2 FQNEAQ (reference sequence). Trimming pared 5 bases from V and 7 bases from J, leaving 12 bases between. The CDR3 length is 12 residues. CDR3: CASSPRRIEQYF. The DNA for the CDR3 is TGTGCCAGCAGCCCCAGGCGTATTGAGCAGTACTTC.

The V call is TRBV2, the J call TRBJ1-5, with D tentatively TRBD1 (6 bases). The CDR3 sequence is 16 residues long. Trimming stripped 8 bases from V and 5 bases from J, with 22 bases between. The germline gives CDR1 SNHLY, CDR2 FYNNEI. The CDR3: CASQEEGQWGYQPQHF. Here the CDR3 DNA reads TGTGCCAGCCAAGAGGAAGGACAGTGGGGTTATCAGCCCCAGCATTTT.

DNA for the CDR3: TGTGCCAGCAGCTTTGGGGGGATGGCAGATACGCAGTATTTT. This gives the protein CASSFGGMADTQYF. This chain uses TRBV7-3 with TRBJ2-3; TRBD2 is a possible D gene (6 bases). Deletions cut 3 bases from V and 4 bases from J, with 11 bases between. Germline V lookup: CDR1 SGHTA, CDR2 FQGTGA. CDR3 length equals 14 residues. The full variable domain, with the rest looked up from reference TRBV7-3 and TRBJ2-3, is GAGVSQTPSNKVTEKGKYVELRCDPISGHTALYWYRQSLGQGPEFLIYFQGTGAADDSGLPNDRFFAVRPEGSVSTLKIQRTERGDSAVYLCASSFGGMADTQYFGPGTRLTVL.

This clone was observed at least ten times. V and J are TRBV6-6 and TRBJ1-2; 7 nucleotides line up with TRBD1. The V gene end was trimmed by 6 bases and the J gene end by 6 bases; junction bases not matched to a gene: 7. The CDR3 loop spans 13 amino acids. Per the germline V gene, CDR1 is MNHNY and CDR2 is SVGAGI (reference sequence). CDR3: CASRTTGFNGYTF. In DNA form, the CDR3 reads TGTGCCAGCAGGACGACAGGGTTCAATGGCTACACCTTC.

The CDR3 nucleotides read TGTGCCTGGACTAGCGGGGGGGCTGGAGATACGCAGTATTTT. Protein product: CAWTSGGAGDTQYF. J is TRBJ2-3 and V is TRBV30; 12 nucleotides line up with TRBD2. The V gene's germline CDR1 is GTSNPN and CDR2 SVGIG (reference sequence). The CDR3 spans 14 residues. V shed 4 bases, J shed 5 bases, and the junction held 4 bases outside the gene matches.

The chain uses TRBV30 and TRBJ2-2; D gene ambiguous. There are 12 residues in the CDR3. Germline CDR1 GTSNPN, CDR2 SVGIG (reference sequence). Deletions cut 4 bases from V and 4 bases from J, with 7 bases between. CDR3 protein: CAWNHPTGELFF. As DNA, the CDR3 is TGTGCCTGGAATCATCCCACCGGGGAGCTGTTTTTT.

J is TRBJ2-7 and V is TRBV7-9, with TRBD2 identical over 7 bases. V shed 1 base, J shed 1 base, and the junction held 7 bases outside the gene matches. Looked up from germline, CDR1 is SEHNR and CDR2 is FQNEAQ (reference sequence). This CDR3 is 16 amino acids long. The CDR3 nucleotides are TGTGCCAGCAGCTTAGTGCGGCGGGGGAGATCCTACGAGCAGTACTTC. Protein sequence: CASSLVRRGRSYEQYF.

The V gene is TRBV7-9, the J gene TRBJ1-2; 9 nucleotides align to TRBD1. Germline CDR1 is SEHNR and CDR2 is FQNEAQ (reference sequence). The V segment lost 1 base and the J segment 8 bases; nucleotides outside the gene matches: 5. The CDR3 runs 14 residues. The CDR3 bases are TGTGCCAGCAGCTTAGGGGACAGGGTTGGCGGCTACACCTTC. Its translation: CASSLGDRVGGYTF.

The chain couples TRBV19 to TRBJ2-3, with D perhaps TRBD2 (7 bases). The CDR3 runs to 15 residues. Germline CDR1 LNHDA, CDR2 SQIVND (reference sequence). Trimming took 3 bases from V and 8 from J, leaving 18 bases between them. CDR3 sequence reads: CASSIKGGVVGTQYF. The CDR3 nucleotides read TGTGCCAGTAGTATTAAAGGGGGGGTAGTAGGTACGCAGTATTTT.

This chain joins TRBV2 and TRBJ2-1, with TRBD2 identical over 7 bases. Unmatched junction bases numbered 17, after V lost 7 bases and J lost 8 bases. The CDR3 is 16 residues long. Germline V gene lookup returns CDR1 SNHLY and CDR2 FYNNEI. This chain's CDR3 is CASTYERGLPPDEQFF. The CDR3 DNA is TGTGCCAGCACTTACGAAAGGGGACTACCTCCGGATGAGCAGTTCTTC.

This clone appeared once. This chain connects TRBV5-4 to TRBJ2-5; D not certain. V lost 3 bases to trimming and J lost 5 bases, with 5 bases between them. Germline V gene lookup returns CDR1 SGHNT and CDR2 YYREEE (reference sequence). The CDR3 loop spans 11 amino acids. This chain's CDR3 is CASSSQETQYF. The CDR3 DNA is TGTGCCAGCAGCTCCCAGGAGACCCAGTACTTC. The entire variable domain, with the rest obtained from reference TRBV5-4 and TRBJ2-5, is as follows: ETGVTQSPTHLIKTRGQQVTLRCSSQSGHNTVSWYQQALGQGPQFIFQYYREEENGRGNFPPRFSGLQFPNYSSELNVNALELDDSALYLCASSSQETQYFGPGTRLLVL.

The rearrangement uses TRBV10-3 and TRBJ2-7; TRBD2 aligns across 14 bases. The CDR3 runs 17 residues. The V segment lost 6 bases and the J segment 7 bases; nucleotides outside the gene matches: 14. The germline gives CDR1 ENHRY, CDR2 SYGVKD. CDR3 region: CAISGPGLAGAPGEQYF. In nucleotides, the CDR3 is TGTGCCATCAGCGGCCCGGGACTAGCGGGGGCCCCAGGGGAGCAGTACTTC.

This clone turned up a few times. CDR3 protein: CASSLIAGITYEQYF. The DNA for the CDR3 is TGTGCCAGCAGCTTAATAGCGGGGATAACCTACGAGCAGTACTTC. The chain employs TRBV7-3 and TRBJ2-7, with 8 bases that match TRBD2. The CDR3 is made up of 15 amino acids. V lost 1 base to trimming and J lost 2 bases; unmatched junction nucleotides: 4. CDR1 SGHTA and CDR2 FQGTGA come from the germline V gene.

This clone was seen only a few times. This chain links TRBV30 with TRBJ1-4, with a tentative D call TRBD1 (5 bases). Germline V CDR1 and CDR2: GTSNPN, SVGIG (reference sequence). There are 17 residues in the CDR3. V was trimmed by 0 bases and J by 6 bases, leaving 20 bases between them. The CDR3 loop is CAWSVGKGFGGDEKLFF. The DNA of the CDR3 is TGTGCCTGGAGTGTAGGGAAAGGGTTCGGGGGGGATGAAAAACTGTTTTTT.

The sample holds one count of this clone. J is TRBJ2-1 and V is TRBV15, with D tentatively TRBD2 (6 bases). Germline CDR1 and CDR2: LNHNV and YYDKDF (reference sequence). V lost 4 bases to trimming and J lost 0 bases, with 10 bases between them. The CDR3 is 15 amino acids. The CDR3 DNA follows: TGTGCCACCAGCATGGGGGGAAGCTCCTACAATGAGCAGTTCTTC. Translation: CATSMGGSSYNEQFF.

The chain has TRBV13 and TRBJ2-7, with 16 positions matching TRBD2. Germline CDR1 is PRHDT and CDR2 is FYEKMQ (reference sequence). This CDR3 has 19 amino acids. Trimming removed 4 bases from V and 6 bases from J; junction bases left unmatched: 15. CDR3 DNA sequence: TGTGCCAGCAGCTCAAACCCGTCCGGGACTAGCGGGGGGGCCATCGAGCAGTACTTC. Translation: CASSSNPSGTSGGAIEQYF.

CDR3 region: CASSLGQNTGELFF. CDR3 in DNA: TGTGCCAGCAGCTTAGGTCAGAACACCGGGGAGCTGTTTTTT. The V gene is TRBV7-8, the J gene TRBJ2-2, with D hard to call. CDR1 and CDR2 from the germline V gene are SGHVS and FQNEAQ. This CDR3 has 14 residues. The V end lost 1 base, the J end lost 1 base, and 4 bases lay between the germline ends.

This chain joins TRBV20-1 and TRBJ2-5; 7 bases are a match to TRBD2. The CDR3 extends over 12 amino acids. Looked up from germline, CDR1 is DFQATT and CDR2 is SNEGSKA (reference sequence). V dropped 3 bases and J dropped 3; count of bases not matched to a gene: 1. CDR3 sequence reads: CSASAGEETQYF. The DNA of the CDR3 is TGCAGTGCTAGTGCGGGGGAAGAGACCCAGTACTTC.